The following is a T cell receptor beta chain sequence with its context. Sequencing targeted expressed TCRB transcripts, as all isolated RNA had been reverse transcribed. TCRdb's copy holds only in-frame clones and misses some; the assay was immunoSEQ multiplex PCR. Of some 410,000 clones listed, over 9.5% are singletons. Germline V lookup: CDR1 MNHEY, CDR2 SVGAGI. The V gene lost 2 bases and the J gene lost 9 bases, with 15 bases spanning the gap. The CDR3 runs to 14 residues. These data are taken from a study of beta chain features in type 1 diabetes. The rearrangement links TRBV6-5 to TRBJ2-3, with D possibly TRBD2 on 6 matching bases. Sequences were obtained from naive CD4+ T cells from blood. The source is a woman under 30 in good health. The CDR3 bases are TGTGCCAGCAGTTACGTGCAGGCCCGGGGGACGCAGTATTTT. This sequence encodes CASSYVQARGTQYF.